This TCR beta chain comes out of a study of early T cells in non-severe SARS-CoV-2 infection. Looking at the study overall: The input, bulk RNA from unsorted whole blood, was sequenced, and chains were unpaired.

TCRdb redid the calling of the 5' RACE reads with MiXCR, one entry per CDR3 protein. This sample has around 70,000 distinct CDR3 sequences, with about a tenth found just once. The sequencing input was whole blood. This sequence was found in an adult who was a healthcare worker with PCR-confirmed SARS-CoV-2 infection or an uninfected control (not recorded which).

The CDR3 loop reads CASSYPGRTGYEQFF. In nucleotides, the CDR3 is TGTGCCAGCAGTTACCCGGGCCGAACAGGTTATGAGCAGTTCTTC. The rearrangement links TRBV12-3 or TRBV12-4 to TRBJ2-1; possibly TRBD1 for D (5 bases). V dropped 4 bases and J dropped 8 bases, with 18 bases sitting between them. The CDR3 is 15 residues long.